This TCR beta chain was retrieved from a study of CD8+ T cells in alopecia areata. Per the germline V gene, CDR1 is MGHRA and CDR2 is YSYEKL. The CDR3 is made up of 13 amino acids. Trimming removed 1 base at V and 9 bases at J, with 10 bases between. Isolated RNA was reverse transcribed into cDNA used as the sequencing template. Using immunoSEQ multiplex PCR, the repertoire was profiled, and TCRdb retains in-frame clones only, with some absent. Of some 130,000 clones listed, approximately 49% were seen once; the top ten hold roughly a sixth. The TCR sequence derives from a human donor with alopecia areata. V usage is TRBV4-1 and J usage is TRBJ2-1; D ambiguous. The sequencing used CD8+ T cells sorted from blood, collected at week 0. Here the CDR3 DNA reads TGCGCCAGCAGCCAAGGTCCCCGCATTGAGCAGTTCTTC. It encodes CASSQGPRIEQFF.